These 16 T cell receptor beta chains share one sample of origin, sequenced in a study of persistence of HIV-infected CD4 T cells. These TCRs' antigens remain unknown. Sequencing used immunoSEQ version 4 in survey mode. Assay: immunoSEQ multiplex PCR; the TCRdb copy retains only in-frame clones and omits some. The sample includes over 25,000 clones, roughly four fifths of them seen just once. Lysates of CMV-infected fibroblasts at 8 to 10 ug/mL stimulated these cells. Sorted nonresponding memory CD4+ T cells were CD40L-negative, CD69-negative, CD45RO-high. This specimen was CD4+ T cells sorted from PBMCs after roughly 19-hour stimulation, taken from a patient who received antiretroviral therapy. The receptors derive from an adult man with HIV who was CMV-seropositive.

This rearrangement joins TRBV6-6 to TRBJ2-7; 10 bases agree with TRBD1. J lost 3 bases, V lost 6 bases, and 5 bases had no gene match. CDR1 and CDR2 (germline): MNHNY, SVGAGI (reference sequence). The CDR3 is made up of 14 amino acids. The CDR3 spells CASSPGQGYYEQYF. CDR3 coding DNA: TGTGCCAGCAGCCCGGGACAGGGGTACTACGAGCAGTACTTC.

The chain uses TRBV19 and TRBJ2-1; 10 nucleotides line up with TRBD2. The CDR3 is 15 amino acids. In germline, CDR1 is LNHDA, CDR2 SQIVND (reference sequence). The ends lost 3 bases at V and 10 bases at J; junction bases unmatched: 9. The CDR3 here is CASSISASGGGEQFF. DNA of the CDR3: TGTGCCAGTAGTATCTCGGCTAGCGGGGGTGGGGAGCAGTTCTTC. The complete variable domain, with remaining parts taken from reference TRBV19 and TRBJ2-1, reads DGGITQSPKYLFRKEGQNVTLSCEQNLNHDAMYWYRQDPGQGLRLIYYSQIVNDFQKGDIAEGYSVSREKKESFPLTVTSAQKNPTAFYLCASSISASGGGEQFFGPGTRLTVL.

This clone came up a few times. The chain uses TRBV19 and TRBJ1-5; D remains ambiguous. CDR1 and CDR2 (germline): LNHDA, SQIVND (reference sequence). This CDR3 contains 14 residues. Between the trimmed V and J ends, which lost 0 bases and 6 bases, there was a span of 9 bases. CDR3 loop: CASSIDVFTQPQHF. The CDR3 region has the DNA TGTGCCAGTAGTATAGATGTCTTTACTCAGCCCCAGCATTTT.

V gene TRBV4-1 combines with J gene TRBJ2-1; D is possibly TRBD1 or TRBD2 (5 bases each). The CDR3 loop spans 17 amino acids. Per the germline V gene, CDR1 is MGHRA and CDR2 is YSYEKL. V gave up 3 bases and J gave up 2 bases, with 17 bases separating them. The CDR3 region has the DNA TGCGCCAGCAGCCAGGAACACACACGGGGACCCTACAATGAGCAGTTCTTC. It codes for CASSQEHTRGPYNEQFF.

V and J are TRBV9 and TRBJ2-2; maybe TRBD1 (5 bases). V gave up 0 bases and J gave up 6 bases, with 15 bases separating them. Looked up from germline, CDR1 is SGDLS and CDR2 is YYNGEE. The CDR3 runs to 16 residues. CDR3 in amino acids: CASSVAMARRAGELFF. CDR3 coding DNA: TGTGCCAGCAGCGTAGCTATGGCCCGCAGGGCCGGGGAGCTGTTTTTT.

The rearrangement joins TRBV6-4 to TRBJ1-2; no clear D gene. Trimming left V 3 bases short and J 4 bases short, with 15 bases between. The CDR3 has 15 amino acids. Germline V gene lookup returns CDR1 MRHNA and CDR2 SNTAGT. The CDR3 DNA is TGTGCCAGCAGTGATAGGGCAGCCTCCTCCTATGGCTACACCTTC. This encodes CASSDRAASSYGYTF.

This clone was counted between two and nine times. The CDR3 coding sequence is TGTGCCAGCAGTTTGTATAGCAATCAGCCCCAGCATTTT. It translates to CASSLYSNQPQHF. The V gene is TRBV28, the J gene TRBJ1-5, with D uncertain. This CDR3 has 13 residues. Germline V gene sequence: CDR1 MDHEN, CDR2 SYDVKM. The V gene lost 3 bases and the J gene lost 0 bases, with 3 bases spanning the gap.

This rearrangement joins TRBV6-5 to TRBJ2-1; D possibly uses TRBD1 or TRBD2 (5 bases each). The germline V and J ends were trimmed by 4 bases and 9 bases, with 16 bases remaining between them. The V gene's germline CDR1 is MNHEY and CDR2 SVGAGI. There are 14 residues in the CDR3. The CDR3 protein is CASSSNRLGSEQFF. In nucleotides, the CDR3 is TGTGCCAGCAGTTCGAACAGGCTGGGGAGTGAGCAGTTCTTC.

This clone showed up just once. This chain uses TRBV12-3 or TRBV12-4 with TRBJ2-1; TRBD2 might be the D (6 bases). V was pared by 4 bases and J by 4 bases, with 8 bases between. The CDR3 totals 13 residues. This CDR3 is CASSSGGYNEQFF. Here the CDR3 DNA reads TGTGCCAGCAGTTCCGGGGGATACAATGAGCAGTTCTTC.

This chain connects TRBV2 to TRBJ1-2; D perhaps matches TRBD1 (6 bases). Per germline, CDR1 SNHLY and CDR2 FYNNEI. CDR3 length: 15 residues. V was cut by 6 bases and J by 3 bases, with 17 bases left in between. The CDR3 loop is CASRTWGGAHYGYTF. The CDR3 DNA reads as TGTGCCAGCAGAACCTGGGGGGGGGCCCACTATGGCTACACCTTC.

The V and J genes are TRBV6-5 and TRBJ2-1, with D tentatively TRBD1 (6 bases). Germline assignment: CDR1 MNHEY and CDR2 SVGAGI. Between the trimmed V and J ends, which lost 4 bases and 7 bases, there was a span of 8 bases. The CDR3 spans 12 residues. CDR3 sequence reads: CASSLQGNEQFF. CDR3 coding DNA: TGTGCCAGCAGTTTACAGGGAAATGAGCAGTTCTTC.

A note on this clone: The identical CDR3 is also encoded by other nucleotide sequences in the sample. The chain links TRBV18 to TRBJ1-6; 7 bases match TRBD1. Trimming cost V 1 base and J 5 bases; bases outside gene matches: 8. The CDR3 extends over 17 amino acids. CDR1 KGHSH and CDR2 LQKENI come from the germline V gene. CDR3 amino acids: CASSPQAGGQNNSPLHF. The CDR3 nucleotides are TGTGCCAGCTCACCACAAGCAGGGGGGCAAAATAATTCACCCCTCCACTTT.

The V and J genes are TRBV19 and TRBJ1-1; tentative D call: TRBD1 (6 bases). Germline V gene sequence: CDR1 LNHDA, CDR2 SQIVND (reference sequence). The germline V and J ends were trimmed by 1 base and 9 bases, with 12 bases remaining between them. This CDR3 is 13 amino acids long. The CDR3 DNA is TGTGCCAGTAGTATAGTTAAGGGGGTTAAAGCTTTCTTT. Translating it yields CASSIVKGVKAFF.

CDR3 bases: TGTGCCAGCAGTCTGTACAATGAGCAGTTCTTC. Its translation: CASSLYNEQFF. The rearrangement uses TRBV2 and TRBJ2-1; D is uncertain. The CDR3 sequence is 11 residues long. The germline V gene encodes CDR1 SNHLY and CDR2 FYNNEI. V lost 5 bases, J lost 4 bases, and 3 bases lay in between.

The chain's CDR3 is CASSSGVGANVLTF. CDR3 sequence (DNA): TGTGCCAGCAGTTCTGGGGTTGGGGCCAACGTCCTGACTTTC. The chain combines TRBV6-2 or TRBV6-3 with TRBJ2-6; D is undetermined. The CDR3 extends over 14 amino acids. Germline CDR1 reads MNHEY; CDR2 reads SVGEGT. Trimming pared 4 bases from V and 3 bases from J, leaving 7 bases between.

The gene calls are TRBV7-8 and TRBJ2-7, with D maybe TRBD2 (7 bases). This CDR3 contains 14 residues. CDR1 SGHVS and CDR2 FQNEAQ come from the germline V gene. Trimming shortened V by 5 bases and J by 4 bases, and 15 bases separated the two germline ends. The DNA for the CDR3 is TGTGCCAGCAGCGGGAGGGGGGTGGTTTACGAGCAGTACTTC. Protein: CASSGRGVVYEQYF. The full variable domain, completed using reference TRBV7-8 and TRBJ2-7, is GAGVSQSPRYKVAKRGQDVALRCDPISGHVSLFWYQQALGQGPEFLTYFQNEAQLDKSGLPSDRFFAERPEGSVSTLKIQRTQQEDSAVYLCASSGRGVVYEQYFGPGTRLTVT.